This T cell receptor (beta chain) is drawn from a study of cytomegalovirus exposure and HLA in healthy donors. The PCR used 60 Vbeta and 13 Jbeta primers. Sequencing was performed with immunoSEQ multiplex PCR; in TCRdb, only in-frame clones are kept and a portion is missing. The table shows more than 60,000 clones, with just under 80% occurring only once. Germline V gene sequence: CDR1 GTSNPN, CDR2 SVGIG (reference sequence). Trimming shortened V by 5 bases and J by 11 bases, and 24 bases separated the two germline ends. The CDR3 runs 15 residues. This clone was counted between two and nine times. Sequenced: PBMCs. The clonotype originates from a woman in her 30s in good health and CMV-seronegative. The V call is TRBV30, the J call TRBJ1-4; D possibly corresponds to TRBD1 (5 bases). CDR3 sequence (DNA): TGTGCCTGGGGAATCCAGGGCCAGACCGCCTATAAACTGTTTTTT. The encoded protein is CAWGIQGQTAYKLFF.